This section outlines one T cell receptor (beta chain) sequence together with its context. What it binds is unknown. The record originates from a study of Ad26.COV2.S vaccination and SARS-CoV-2 variants. The wider study: Within the COV1001 Ad26.COV2.S trial arm, the donor was enrolled. The vaccine Ad26.COV2.S was put into the muscle once, or twice with 56 days between. Study outcomes and limitations: After vaccination, substantial breadth of spike-specific CD8+ and CD4+ responses was reported. Comparable non-spike TCR breadth was observed in vaccine and placebo recipients.

Measured with immunoSEQ multiplex PCR; TCRdb has only the in-frame clones, and not every one. The sample includes roughly 300,000 clones, 80% to 90% of them seen just once. The sample's treatment: some 19 received Ad26.COV2.S at low or high dose, single or two shots; several received placebo; per-sample allocation not given. Each sample was drawn 63 days after the first injection (of vaccine or placebo). This CDR3 has 13 residues. Germline V gives CDR1 MGHRA, CDR2 YSYEKL. The germline V and J ends were trimmed by 0 bases and 8 bases, with 10 bases remaining between them. The sequence was obtained from a person between 18 and 59 years old who received the Ad26.COV2.S COVID-19 vaccine or a placebo. The sequencing here drew on peripheral blood, taken in a trial of Ad26.COV2.S vaccine versus placebo. The chain couples TRBV4-1 to TRBJ1-2; D ambiguous. The DNA of the CDR3 is TGCGCCAGCAGCCAAGATGGACGTTGGGGCTACACCTTC. It encodes CASSQDGRWGYTF.